The 3 T cell receptor beta chains in this list originate from one sample, sequenced in a study of cytomegalovirus exposure and HLA in healthy donors (dated by TCRdb to between 2016 and 2019). Libraries were constructed by the immunoSEQ multiplex PCR assay. A mixture of 60 forward primers for TCR Vbeta segments and 13 reverse primers for TCR Jbeta segments was used in the multiplex PCR. The table was pulled from immuneACCESS by TCRdb, which kept in-frame rearrangements only. Such tables lose some clones; where checked, under half of the loss comes from unresolved V genes, and the rest has no known cause. The table for this sample lists about 110,000 clones; approximately 80% of them were counted only once. Jointly, the top ten make up more than 20% of the sample. Input material: PBMCs. These receptors were obtained from a man in his thirties or forties in good health and CMV-seropositive.

V is TRBV7-7 and J is TRBJ1-1; the match to TRBD1 covers 7 bases. V lost 5 bases and J lost 2; bases outside the gene matches: 2. This CDR3 has 13 residues. From germline, CDR1 is SSHAT and CDR2 FNYEAQ (reference sequence). CDR3: CASSRDRNTEAFF. CDR3 bases: TGTGCCAGCAGCCGGGACAGAAACACTGAAGCTTTCTTT.

The genes are TRBV2 and TRBJ2-1, with TRBD2 identical over 11 bases. Germline V gene sequence: CDR1 SNHLY, CDR2 FYNNEI. CDR3 length: 16 residues. V lost 5 bases and J lost 5; bases outside the gene matches: 8. CDR3 in amino acids: CASSRPGLAANNEQFF. Here the CDR3 DNA reads TGTGCCAGCAGTCGACCGGGACTAGCGGCCAACAATGAGCAGTTCTTC.

The chain combines TRBV11-2 with TRBJ2-7; a possible D gene is TRBD1 (7 bases). V lost 5 bases, J lost 1 base, and 18 bases lay in between. Germline V CDR1 and CDR2: SGHAT, FQNNGV. The CDR3 has 16 amino acids. The CDR3 spells CASSPSGGTASYEQYF. The CDR3 DNA sequence: TGTGCCAGCAGCCCTAGTGGAGGGACAGCTTCCTACGAGCAGTACTTC.